The clone carrying this TCR beta chain was observed a few times. This sample was taken from a study of blood T cell repertoires in COVID-19. Some clones are missing from TCRdb's copy, which holds only in-frame ones; the method was immunoSEQ multiplex PCR. Altogether about 72,000 clones are present, approximately 80% being singletons, with the ten largest covering approximately 6.6%. CDR1 is MRHNA and CDR2 is SNTAGT in the germline V gene. Trimming took off 6 bases at V and 3 bases at J, with 11 bases between the two ends. This CDR3 is 14 amino acids long. The TCR originated in a man between 60 and 70 years old with acute or convalescent COVID-19. The gene calls are TRBV6-4 and TRBJ2-2, with a possible D match to TRBD1 (6 bases). Input material: peripheral blood. The CDR3 DNA sequence: TGTGCCAGCAGCCCCTCAGGGGACACCGGGGAGCTGTTTTTT. It specifies CASSPSGDTGELFF.